The T cell receptor beta chain described here comes from a study of T cell responses to AZD1222 COVID-19 vaccine. Assay: immunoSEQ multiplex PCR; the TCRdb copy retains only in-frame clones and omits some. The table lists under 200,000 clones, just over 90% of them singletons. The specimen comprised peripheral blood, sampled on day 0 of AZD1222 vaccination. The sequence was obtained from an adult in good health.

The CDR3 sequence: CASSGQLNTEAFF. CDR3 DNA sequence: TGTGCCAGCTCGGGACAGCTGAACACTGAAGCTTTCTTT. The chain recombines TRBV12-3 or TRBV12-4 with TRBJ1-1, with 7 bases matching TRBD1. V shed 8 bases, J shed 0 bases, and the junction held 3 bases outside the gene matches. CDR3 size: 13 residues.